This T cell receptor (beta chain) was obtained from a study of T cells in localized non-small cell lung cancer. Looked up from germline, CDR1 is SNHLY and CDR2 is FYNNEI. The CDR3 extends over 15 amino acids. V lost 5 bases and J lost 1, with 15 bases in between. The table came from immunoSEQ multiplex PCR; TCRdb's copy has only in-frame clones and leaves some out. The top ten clones hold about 5% of a sample with around 50,000 clones, more than 80% of them seen once. This sequence joins TRBV2 and TRBJ2-7; a weak D match, TRBD1 (5 bases). Specimen: peripheral blood, collected before any cancer treatment. The source of this sequence is a woman aged 40-69 years with stage I lung adenocarcinoma. Here the CDR3 DNA reads TGTGCCAGCAGTAAAAGGCTGGACAAGTCCTACGAGCAGTACTTC. This translates into CASSKRLDKSYEQYF.